One and the same sample provided the 13 T cell receptor beta chains below, sequenced in a study of T cells in Graves' hyperthyroidism and ophthalmopathy. Using RNA transcripts as the source, TCR beta CDR3 regions were amplified. The HTBI primer set was used in a first-round RT-PCR of the TCR CDR3. TCRdb recomputed calls from the multiplex PCR reads with MiXCR, one row per CDR3 protein. The repertoire holds under 550,000 distinct CDR3 sequences, with about 20% as singletons. Sequenced: blood. The source is a man aged 35 to 55 with Graves' ophthalmopathy.

This clonotype was recorded many times. The chain is built from TRBV7-8 and TRBJ2-5; 9 nucleotides agree with TRBD1. Germline V CDR1 and CDR2: SGHVS, FQNEAQ. After removal of 2 bases from V and 6 bases from J, the junction contained 13 bases not matched to a gene. The CDR3 spans 17 residues. CDR3 DNA: TGTGCCAGCAGCTTATATGGGACAGGGAGATCAAGAAAGACCCAGTACTTC. Translation gives CASSLYGTGRSRKTQYF.

This clonotype has a handful of counts. The chain employs TRBV9 and TRBJ2-1, with 10 positions matching TRBD2. Germline trimming cut 0 bases from V and 8 bases from J; bases unmatched to any gene: 8. The CDR3 contains 16 residues. Germline CDR1 reads SGDLS; CDR2 reads YYNGEE. CDR3 nucleotides: TGTGCCAGCAGCGTAGAAGGACTAGCGGACCTGGATGAGCAGTTCTTC. Amino acids: CASSVEGLADLDEQFF.

The chain is built from TRBV29-1 and TRBJ2-5, with TRBD2 as a possible D gene (5 bases). V gave up 2 bases and J gave up 9 bases, with 13 bases separating them. This CDR3 has 12 residues. Germline assignment: CDR1 SQVTM and CDR2 ANQGSEA. The CDR3 region has the DNA TGCAGCGTTGAAACCGGCGGGCGGGCCCAGTACTTC. The encoded protein is CSVETGGRAQYF. Full variable domain (remainder filled in from reference TRBV29-1 and TRBJ2-5): SAVISQKPSRDICQRGTSLTIQCQVDSQVTMMFWYRQQPGQSLTLIATANQGSEATYESGFVIDKFPISRPNLTFSTLTVSNMSPEDSSIYLCSVETGGRAQYFGPGTRLLVL.

This clonotype has only one observation. The chain joins TRBV4-2 to TRBJ2-1, with D possibly matching TRBD1 (5 bases). CDR1 is LGHNA and CDR2 is YNFKEQ in the germline V gene. V lost 0 bases to trimming and J lost 0 bases, with 15 bases between them. This CDR3 contains 18 residues. The CDR3 DNA sequence: TGTGCCAGCAGCCAAGATCTCGCAGGGCGCGACTCCTACAATGAGCAGTTCTTC. Translating it yields CASSQDLAGRDSYNEQFF.

In its sample, this clonotype was seen a few times. The V call is TRBV12-3 or TRBV12-4, the J call TRBJ2-1, with TRBD2 as a possible D gene (5 bases). Trimming cost V 7 bases and J 6 bases, with 13 bases left between them. CDR3 size: 13 residues. DNA of the CDR3: TGTGCCAGCAACATACTAGGGTCCAATGAGCAGTTCTTC. It specifies CASNILGSNEQFF.

The chain uses TRBV20-1 and TRBJ2-1, with 8 bases matching TRBD1. The CDR3 covers 14 residues. The germline CDR1 and CDR2 sequences are DFQATT and SNEGSKA (reference sequence). Trimming removed 3 bases from V and 8 bases from J; junction bases left unmatched: 9. The CDR3 nucleotides are TGCAGTGCTAGGAATCAGGGGGCGCCATATGAGCAGTTCTTC. Its protein is CSARNQGAPYEQFF.

This clonotype was seen repeatedly, ten times or more. The V call is TRBV3-1, the J call TRBJ2-5; weak D call: TRBD2 (5 bases). V dropped 6 bases and J dropped 5 bases, with 10 bases sitting between them. CDR1 is LGHDT and CDR2 is YNNKEL in the germline V gene (reference sequence). The CDR3 has 12 residues. The DNA of the CDR3 is TGTGCCAGCAGACTGTCGGGGGAGACCCAGTACTTC. Translation gives CASRLSGETQYF.

This chain joins TRBV6-2 or TRBV6-3 and TRBJ2-2; the match to TRBD2 covers 9 bases. The CDR3 covers 17 residues. J gave up 2 bases and V 0 bases, and 4 bases lay outside the gene matches. Germline assignment: CDR1 MNHEY and CDR2 SVGEGT. In nucleotides, the CDR3 is TGTGCCAGCAGTTACTCACGGCTAGCGGGAAACACCGGGGAGCTGTTTTTT. Protein: CASSYSRLAGNTGELFF.

This clonotype was observed a handful of times. The J gene is TRBJ2-7, the V gene TRBV10-1; D not resolved. Germline V CDR1 and CDR2: WNHNN, SYGVQD (reference sequence). The V gene lost 4 bases and the J gene lost 4 bases, with 17 bases spanning the gap. This CDR3 contains 15 residues. The CDR3 nucleotides read TGCGCCAGCAGTGGCCCAGGAGCAAAGCGATACGAGCAGTACTTC. Translating gives CASSGPGAKRYEQYF.

The genes are TRBV9 and TRBJ2-2; D ambiguous. The ends were cut back, 1 base at V and 5 bases at J, with 12 bases in the middle. CDR1 is SGDLS and CDR2 is YYNGEE in the germline V gene. The CDR3 has 15 amino acids. The CDR3: CASSVSNRITGELFF. DNA of the CDR3: TGTGCCAGCAGCGTAAGCAACCGTATAACCGGGGAGCTGTTTTTT. The whole variable domain, remainder taken from reference TRBV9 and TRBJ2-2, is DSGVTQTPKHLITATGQRVTLRCSPRSGDLSVYWYQQSLDQGLQFLIQYYNGEERAKGNILERFSAQQFPDLHSELNLSSLELGDSALYFCASSVSNRITGELFFGEGSRLTVL.

The J gene is TRBJ1-2, the V gene TRBV7-3; 11 bases are a match to TRBD1. V lost 1 base, J lost 7 bases, and 5 bases stayed unmatched. Per the germline V gene, CDR1 is SGHTA and CDR2 is FQGTGA. This CDR3 comprises 15 residues. The CDR3 coding sequence is TGTGCCAGCAGCTTAAAGGGACAGGGGGTATCTGGCTACACCTTC. It specifies CASSLKGQGVSGYTF.

The CDR3, as DNA: TGCGCCAGCAGTCAAACAGGGAATAGCAATCAGCCCCAGCATTTT. It encodes CASSQTGNSNQPQHF. The chain has TRBV4-1 and TRBJ1-5; D may be TRBD1 (6 bases). The V gene lost 6 bases and the J gene lost 0 bases, with 12 bases spanning the gap. CDR1 and CDR2 from the germline V gene are MGHRA and YSYEKL. The CDR3 sequence is 15 residues long.

Many counts were recorded for this clonotype. The chain recombines TRBV7-8 with TRBJ2-3; 7 nucleotides agree with TRBD2. Germline V CDR1 and CDR2: SGHVS, FQNEAQ. The V segment lost 5 bases and the J segment 4 bases; nucleotides outside the gene matches: 15. The CDR3 is made up of 17 amino acids. CDR3 nucleotides: TGTGCCAGCAGCACACACCCTTTGCGGGAGCTCGCAGATACGCAGTATTTT. This codes for CASSTHPLRELADTQYF.